This passage covers 27 T cell receptor beta chains from one sample sequenced in a study of blood T cell repertoires in COVID-19. Libraries were prepared by immunoSEQ multiplex PCR; TCRdb keeps only in-frame clonotypes and omits some of them. The table has around 250,000 clones, around 87% seen once. Sequenced input: peripheral blood. These TCRs come from a woman aged 70-85 years with active or convalescent COVID-19.

The V call is TRBV6-6, the J call TRBJ2-2, with a tentative D call TRBD1 (5 bases). CDR1 and CDR2 (germline): MNHNY, SVGAGI (reference sequence). The CDR3 spans 15 residues. Trimming removed 4 bases at V and 1 base at J, with 10 bases between. In DNA, the CDR3 is TGTGCCAGCAGTTTTTTGGGGCAGAACACCGGGGAGCTGTTTTTT. Translation: CASSFLGQNTGELFF.

This clone appeared a few times. The CDR3 nucleotides read TGTGCCAGCAGTTCCGCGGGGGCTTTATTAGATTCACCCCTCCACTTT. Encoded protein: CASSSAGALLDSPLHF. The genes are TRBV6-2 or TRBV6-3 and TRBJ1-6; possibly TRBD1 for D (6 bases). V was pared by 4 bases and J by 8 bases, with 18 bases between. In germline, CDR1 is MNHEY, CDR2 SVGEGT. The length of the CDR3 is 16 residues.

CDR3 in amino acids: CASSATGDRASQLFF. CDR3 sequence (DNA): TGTGCCAGCAGCGCCACCGGGGACAGGGCCTCACAACTGTTTTTT. The chain is built from TRBV9 and TRBJ1-4, with 9 bases aligning to TRBD1. The germline gives CDR1 SGDLS, CDR2 YYNGEE. The V gene end was trimmed by 3 bases and the J gene end by 12 bases; junction bases not matched to a gene: 12. The CDR3 sequence is 15 residues long. The full variable domain, rest sourced from reference TRBV9 and TRBJ1-4, is DSGVTQTPKHLITATGQRVTLRCSPRSGDLSVYWYQQSLDQGLQFLIQYYNGEERAKGNILERFSAQQFPDLHSELNLSSLELGDSALYFCASSATGDRASQLFFGSGTQLSVL.

This clone has a single count. CDR3 coding DNA: TGTGCCAGCAGCGCTGGGACTTACCAAGAGACCCAGTACTTC. Its translation is CASSAGTYQETQYF. V is TRBV7-2 and J is TRBJ2-5; tentative D call: TRBD2 (6 bases). Germline V CDR1 and CDR2: SGHTA, FQGNSA. The V end lost 5 bases, the J end lost 0 bases, and 10 bases lay between the germline ends. This CDR3 comprises 14 residues.

This chain links TRBV7-9 with TRBJ2-5; possibly TRBD1 for D (6 bases). The CDR3 extends over 16 amino acids. From germline, CDR1 is SEHNR and CDR2 FQNEAQ (reference sequence). Trimming took off 2 bases at V and 1 base at J, with 14 bases between the two ends. CDR3 amino acids: CASSLSYRVLQETQYF. The DNA of the CDR3 is TGTGCCAGCAGCTTATCCTACAGGGTCCTCCAAGAGACCCAGTACTTC.

This sequence joins TRBV7-6 and TRBJ2-3; a weak D match, TRBD1 (6 bases). CDR3 length equals 17 residues. Looked up from germline, CDR1 is SGHVS and CDR2 is FNYEAQ. Trimming pared 5 bases from V and 3 bases from J, leaving 21 bases between. CDR3 in DNA: TGTGCCAGCAGCCCCAGGGGACCCCCCGCAGGGACAGATACGCAGTATTTT. Translation gives CASSPRGPPAGTDTQYF. Drawing the rest from reference TRBV7-6 and TRBJ2-3, the complete variable domain is GAGVSQSPRYKVTKRGQDVALRCDPISGHVSLYWYRQALGQGPEFLTYFNYEAQQDKSGLPNDRFSAERPEGSISTLTIQRTEQRDSAMYRCASSPRGPPAGTDTQYFGPGTRLTVL.

The CDR3 DNA follows: TGTGCCAGCAGTTTTTCAGGGGGCGGTCAGCCCCAGCATTTT. Its translation: CASSFSGGGQPQHF. The rearrangement links TRBV6-5 to TRBJ1-5; TRBD1 matches 8 bases. The germline CDR1 and CDR2 sequences are MNHEY and SVGAGI. The CDR3 extends over 14 amino acids. V lost 4 bases and J lost 6; bases outside the gene matches: 5.

This rearrangement joins TRBV19 to TRBJ1-5; D is unclear. Germline CDR1 reads LNHDA; CDR2 reads SQIVND (reference sequence). The germline V and J ends were trimmed by 7 bases and 2 bases, with 18 bases remaining between them. CDR3 length equals 16 residues. The CDR3 DNA sequence: TGTGCCAGTAACCAGAAGGCAGGTATCGGCAATCAGCCCCAGCATTTT. It is translated as CASNQKAGIGNQPQHF.

This chain connects TRBV5-1 to TRBJ2-5; D might be TRBD2 (6 bases). Per the germline V gene, CDR1 is SGHRS and CDR2 is YFSETQ. The germline V and J ends were trimmed by 2 bases and 2 bases, with 16 bases remaining between them. The CDR3 extends over 16 amino acids. The CDR3 loop is CASSFSTGATQETQYF. CDR3 nucleotides: TGCGCCAGCAGCTTTTCCACGGGAGCAACACAAGAGACCCAGTACTTC.

The rearrangement uses TRBV5-1 and TRBJ2-1; weak D call: TRBD1 (6 bases). Germline V CDR1 and CDR2: SGHRS, YFSETQ. Trimming took off 1 base at V and 10 bases at J, with 9 bases between the two ends. The CDR3 runs 12 residues. CDR3 amino acids: CASSLRTDEQFF. CDR3 DNA: TGCGCCAGCAGCTTGAGGACAGACGAGCAGTTCTTC.

CDR3 sequence: CASSRVAVGPVGYTF. The CDR3 DNA reads as TGTGCCAGCAGTAGAGTCGCGGTCGGCCCAGTTGGCTACACCTTC. The V gene is TRBV6-2 or TRBV6-3, the J gene TRBJ1-2; no clear D. Deletions cut 5 bases from V and 7 bases from J, with 20 bases between. Germline CDR1 and CDR2: MNHEY and SVGEGT. The CDR3 contains 15 residues.

The chain recombines TRBV24-1 with TRBJ1-5; D remains unclear. Per the germline V gene, CDR1 is KGHDR and CDR2 is SFDVKD. With 6 bases removed from V and 2 bases from J, the gap between germline ends came to 7 bases. The CDR3 runs to 13 residues. The CDR3 is CATSLRGNQPQHF. DNA for the CDR3: TGTGCCACCAGTCTAAGAGGCAATCAGCCCCAGCATTTT.

V gene TRBV6-9 combines with J gene TRBJ2-7, with TRBD1 identical over 8 bases. This CDR3 has 17 residues. V gave up 6 bases and J gave up 3 bases; unmatched junction bases: 16. Germline values: CDR1 MNHGY, CDR2 SVAAGI. The CDR3, as DNA: TGTGCCAGCAGCAACCTTCATCGACAGGGGAGGAACTACGAGCAGTACTTC. This encodes CASSNLHRQGRNYEQYF.

This chain connects TRBV7-8 to TRBJ2-1, with D perhaps matching TRBD1 (5 bases). The CDR3 totals 14 residues. Trimming cost V 1 base and J 8 bases, with 12 bases left between them. The germline gives CDR1 SGHVS, CDR2 FQNEAQ. DNA of the CDR3: TGTGCCAGCAGCTTAGGGCAGGGTCCGTATGAGCAGTTCTTC. Protein sequence: CASSLGQGPYEQFF.

The genes are TRBV11-2 and TRBJ2-7, with D possibly matching TRBD2 (5 bases). This CDR3 spans 14 amino acids. V lost 3 bases, J lost 1 base, and 10 bases lay in between. Germline assignment: CDR1 SGHAT and CDR2 FQNNGV. The CDR3 protein is CASSFDGGSYEQYF. In nucleotides, the CDR3 is TGTGCCAGCAGCTTCGACGGAGGATCCTACGAGCAGTACTTC.

The chain recombines TRBV10-1 with TRBJ1-1; D is uncertain. This CDR3 spans 11 amino acids. Germline CDR1 WNHNN, CDR2 SYGVQD (reference sequence). V was clipped by 6 bases and J by 11 bases, with 13 bases between them. In nucleotides, the CDR3 is TGCGCCAGCAGAAAAACTAGAAGCGCTTTCTTT. Translation gives CASRKTRSAFF.

The chain carries TRBV7-2 and TRBJ1-5; 7 nucleotides align to TRBD1. The V gene's germline CDR1 is SGHTA and CDR2 FQGNSA. The CDR3 extends over 13 amino acids. After removal of 4 bases from V and 7 bases from J, the junction contained 4 bases not matched to a gene. In DNA form, the CDR3 reads TGTGCCAGCAGCTCAGGGGGGACGCAGCCCCAGCATTTT. Amino acid sequence: CASSSGGTQPQHF.

The V and J genes are TRBV18 and TRBJ1-1; TRBD1 might be the D (5 bases). This CDR3 region has 17 residues. Germline CDR1 reads KGHSH; CDR2 reads LQKENI. Trimming took off 2 bases at V and 1 base at J, with 17 bases between the two ends. The CDR3 is CASSPASGGVKNTEAFF. For the CDR3, the DNA is TGTGCCAGCTCACCAGCGAGCGGGGGGGTTAAGAACACTGAAGCTTTCTTT.

The chain recombines TRBV10-3 with TRBJ2-1; D is ambiguous. The germline V gene encodes CDR1 ENHRY and CDR2 SYGVKD. The V gene lost 3 bases and the J gene lost 0 bases, with 9 bases spanning the gap. The CDR3 sequence is 15 residues long. The CDR3 region is CAISETLSSYNEQFF. The CDR3, as DNA: TGTGCCATCAGTGAAACATTAAGCTCCTACAATGAGCAGTTCTTC.

This clone was counted between two and nine times. The chain carries TRBV5-1 and TRBJ2-1; 10 bases agree with TRBD2. Germline CDR1 SGHRS, CDR2 YFSETQ. Trimming took 4 bases from V and 6 from J; bases not matched to a gene: 10. This CDR3 has 16 residues. The CDR3 sequence is CASSPKGSGGPNEQFF. The CDR3 bases are TGCGCCAGCAGCCCTAAAGGTAGCGGGGGGCCCAATGAGCAGTTCTTC. Full variable domain (outside the CDR3, taken from reference TRBV5-1 and TRBJ2-1): KAGVTQTPRYLIKTRGQQVTLSCSPISGHRSVSWYQQTPGQGLQFLFEYFSETQRNKGNFPGRFSGRQFSNSRSEMNVSTLELGDSALYLCASSPKGSGGPNEQFFGPGTRLTVL.

This clone was picked up one time. This chain connects TRBV5-6 to TRBJ1-4; unclear D gene. Between the trimmed V and J ends, which lost 0 bases and 6 bases, there was a span of 12 bases. The CDR3 totals 15 residues. Germline loops: CDR1 SGHDT, CDR2 YYEEEE. The CDR3 region is CASSLGGPGDEKLFF. CDR3 DNA: TGTGCCAGCAGCTTGGGAGGGCCTGGGGATGAAAAACTGTTTTTT.

V and J are TRBV6-5 and TRBJ2-7; 9 nucleotides match TRBD2. CDR3 length: 14 residues. The J segment lost 2 bases and the V segment lost 7 bases, leaving 6 bases of the junction unmatched. Germline CDR1 is MNHEY and CDR2 is SVGAGI. CDR3 sequence (DNA): TGTGCCAGCATGCCTAGCGGGGCCCCCTACGAGCAGTACTTC. Translated, it gives CASMPSGAPYEQYF.

V gene TRBV6-5 combines with J gene TRBJ1-2; no firm D call. The germline V gene has CDR1 MNHEY and CDR2 SVGAGI. The germline V and J ends were trimmed by 6 bases and 8 bases, with 22 bases remaining between them. This CDR3 has 15 amino acids. CDR3 in DNA: TGTGCCAGCAGGAGTCCCGGGGATTATGCAGGAGGCTACACCTTC. It translates to CASRSPGDYAGGYTF.

J is TRBJ2-7 and V is TRBV20-1; a possible D gene is TRBD2 (6 bases). V lost 6 bases and J lost 4, with 7 bases in between. CDR3 length: 10 amino acids. Germline CDR1 reads DFQATT; CDR2 reads SNEGSKA (reference sequence). This chain's CDR3 is CSAGGYEQYF. DNA for the CDR3: TGCAGTGCAGGAGGGTACGAGCAGTACTTC.

This chain links TRBV11-2 with TRBJ1-2, with D uncertain. CDR3 size: 14 residues. CDR1 is SGHAT and CDR2 is FQNNGV in the germline V gene. Trimming took off 0 bases at V and 2 bases at J, with 7 bases between the two ends. This CDR3 reads CASSLDRENYGYTF. The CDR3 DNA follows: TGTGCCAGCAGCTTAGATCGGGAAAACTATGGCTACACCTTC.

In its sample, this clone was seen many times. The chain links TRBV5-6 to TRBJ1-1, with 7 bases matching TRBD1. Per the germline V gene, CDR1 is SGHDT and CDR2 is YYEEEE. The trim removed 4 bases at V and 6 bases at J, leaving 6 bases unmatched. The CDR3 covers 13 residues. In DNA form, the CDR3 reads TGTGCCAGCAGCCCGACAGGGCTTGCTGAAGCTTTCTTT. Its translation is CASSPTGLAEAFF.

This chain links TRBV9 with TRBJ1-5; 8 positions agree with TRBD1. Germline CDR1 reads SGDLS; CDR2 reads YYNGEE. The CDR3 covers 14 residues. With V trimmed by 4 bases and J by 9 bases, 9 bases remained unmatched. CDR3 region: CASSPAGGSGPQHF. The CDR3 DNA is TGTGCCAGCAGCCCCGCAGGGGGCTCAGGGCCCCAGCATTTT. Supplemented by reference TRBV9 and TRBJ1-5, the full variable domain reads DSGVTQTPKHLITATGQRVTLRCSPRSGDLSVYWYQQSLDQGLQFLIQYYNGEERAKGNILERFSAQQFPDLHSELNLSSLELGDSALYFCASSPAGGSGPQHFGDGTRLSIL.